The rows below give T cell receptor beta chains drawn from one sample of a study of blood T cell repertoires in COVID-19. The assay was immunoSEQ multiplex PCR, and TCRdb's table has in-frame clones only and misses some. Found here are roughly 150,000 clones, approximately 84% of them singletons; the top ten hold approximately 1.8%. Material for sequencing was PBMCs or T cells enriched from blood (not recorded which). These receptors were obtained from a woman aged 18-35 years who had been exposed to COVID-19. Both conserved end residues are part of each CDR3. A D gene is named only where the DNA matches it firmly.

cdr3_nt	cdr3_aa	j_call	v_call	d_call
TGTGCCAGCAGCCAAGGAGTAACTAGCGGTTATCGCTCCTACGAGCAGTACTTC	CASSQGVTSGYRSYEQYF	TRBJ2-7	TRBV3-1/TRBV3-2	TRBD2
TGTGCCAGCAGTTACTTATCCCAGGGGGCGCCTGAGACCCAGTACTTC	CASSYLSQGAPETQYF	TRBJ2-5	TRBV6-2/TRBV6-3	TRBD1
TGTGCCAGCTCACCACCGGTGACGGAGAAGATGTACTTC	CASSPPVTEKMYF	TRBJ2-7	TRBV18	NA
TGTGCCAGCAGGGGGACTCCCGGGGAGACCCAGTACTTC	CASRGTPGETQYF	TRBJ2-5	TRBV6-5	NA
TGTGCCATCAGTGACCTTCGGACAGAAACCTCTGGAAACACCATATATTTT	CAISDLRTETSGNTIYF	TRBJ1-3	TRBV10-3	NA
TGTGCCAGCAGTTTATCCCGGGGTGCCAGGGGGCATGGCGAGCAGTACTTC	CASSLSRGARGHGEQYF	TRBJ2-7	TRBV28	TRBD1
TGTGCCAGCAGCCAAGCTGGGGGCAACACTGAAGCTTTCTTT	CASSQAGGNTEAFF	TRBJ1-1	TRBV14	NA
TGTGCCAGCAGTCCCAATGCAGATACGCAGTATTTT	CASSPNADTQYF	TRBJ2-3	TRBV6-5	NA
TGTGCCAGCAGCTTAAATACGGGAGGGTACGAGCAGTACTTC	CASSLNTGGYEQYF	TRBJ2-7	TRBV11-2	TRBD2
TGTGCCACCAGTGATCCGACGGGTCCTGAAGCTTTCTTT	CATSDPTGPEAFF	TRBJ1-1	TRBV24-1	NA
TGTGCCAGCAGCTTAGACGCGGGAGCCGTATCCCAAGAGACCCAGTACTTC	CASSLDAGAVSQETQYF	TRBJ2-5	TRBV11-2	TRBD2